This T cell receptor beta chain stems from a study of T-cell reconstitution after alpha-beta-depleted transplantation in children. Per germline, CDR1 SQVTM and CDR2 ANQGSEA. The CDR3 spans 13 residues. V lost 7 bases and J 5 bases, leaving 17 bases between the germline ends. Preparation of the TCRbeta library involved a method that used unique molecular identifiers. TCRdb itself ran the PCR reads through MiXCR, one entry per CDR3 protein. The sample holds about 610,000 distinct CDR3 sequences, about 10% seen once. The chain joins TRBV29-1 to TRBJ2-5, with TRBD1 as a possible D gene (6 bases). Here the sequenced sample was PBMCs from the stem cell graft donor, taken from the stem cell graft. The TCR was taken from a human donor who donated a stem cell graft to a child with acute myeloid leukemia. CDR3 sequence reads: CSGDTGSGETQYF. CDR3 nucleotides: TGCAGCGGTGATACAGGGTCGGGGGAGACCCAGTACTTC.